The T cell receptor beta chain under discussion was sequenced for a study of identical twins. Template switching supplied a universal primer site; unique molecular identifiers were carried on the cDNA. One entry per CDR3 protein, called by TCRdb with MiXCR from the 5' RACE reads. The sample consists of hundreds of thousands of distinct CDR3 sequences, just over 7% of them appearing once. Notes on the study in general: Beta clonotypes that were abundant in cord blood contained fewer insertions, a pattern absent from memory repertoires. Twins showed weaker excess sharing in their beta out-of-frame sequences. The study drew conclusions from cross-sectional statistical analysis, not from following the same donors.

Remarks on this clonotype: The antigen is not known.

V lost 3 bases to trimming and J lost 3 bases; unmatched junction nucleotides: 9. Germline CDR1 is SGHRS and CDR2 is YFSETQ. There are 16 residues in the CDR3. These data also featured in a second study, about yellow fever vaccine responses in identical twins.

This clonotype originated in a woman between 18 and 30 years old in good health. The V call is TRBV5-1, the J call TRBJ2-5, with 9 bases lining up with TRBD2. The sample taken for sequencing was PBMCs. The CDR3: CASSSGPAGGKETQYF. Written as DNA, the CDR3 is TGCGCCAGCAGCTCCGGCCCAGCGGGAGGAAAAGAGACCCAGTACTTC.